This TCR beta chain came from a study of T cells after yellow fever vaccination. Study-wide results and caveats: Within FACS-sorted repertoires, abundant clonotypes contaminating from the bulk population could be present.

Conversion of TCR transcripts into cDNA relied on 5'RACE template switching, which added a universal primer site and UMIs. TCRdb passed the 5' RACE reads through MiXCR, listing each CDR3 protein once. The table shows 620,000 or so distinct CDR3 sequences, with roughly 17% occurring only once. This clonotype has a count of ten or more. As yet, its antigen is unknown. Looked up from germline, CDR1 is DFQATT and CDR2 is SNEGSKA (reference sequence). V was pared by 3 bases and J by 8 bases, with 7 bases between. The CDR3 spans 11 residues. The sample consisted of PBMCs, taken around 5 days after the first yellow fever vaccination. The chain carries TRBV20-1 and TRBJ1-4; D unresolved. The TCR sequence derives from a young man who received the YFV17D yellow fever vaccine. CDR3 coding DNA: TGCAGTGCTAGGGGAGGAGAAAAACTGTTTTTT. It specifies CSARGGEKLFF.